The 13 T cell receptor beta chains presented below share a single source sample, sequenced in a study of blood T cells in healthy people across ages. A second PCR of 7 to 11 cycles used a sample-barcoded 5' primer and a J-beta primer mix. TCRdb recomputed calls from the 5' RACE reads with MiXCR, one row per CDR3 protein. Seen here are 780,000 or so distinct CDR3 sequences, 20% to 30% observed once, and the top ten hold more than 3%. These records were also assigned to another study, of T cells of mothers and their children.

What was sequenced was blood. These receptors all stem from a boy younger than 18 in good health.

This clonotype was detected ten times or more. The V gene is TRBV29-1, the J gene TRBJ2-6, with D tentatively TRBD1 (6 bases). V dropped 2 bases and J dropped 0 bases, with 11 bases sitting between them. This CDR3 contains 16 residues. The germline CDR1 and CDR2 sequences are SQVTM and ANQGSEA. The CDR3 DNA is TGCAGCGTTGAAACAGGGAGTCCCTCTGGGGCCAACGTCCTGACTTTC. Residues: CSVETGSPSGANVLTF.

CDR3 region: CASGAGAVGELFF. CDR3 in DNA: TGTGCCTCGGGGGCGGGAGCGGTCGGGGAGCTGTTTTTT. The chain links TRBV7-2 to TRBJ2-2; TRBD2 might be the D (7 bases). This CDR3 spans 13 amino acids. Per germline, CDR1 SGHTA and CDR2 FQGNSA. V was shortened by 11 bases and J by 7 bases, with 17 bases between the two germline ends.

This clonotype was counted many times. The chain couples TRBV7-3 to TRBJ2-6, with D perhaps matching TRBD1 (6 bases). Trimming removed 0 bases at V and 4 bases at J, with 13 bases between. The V gene's germline CDR1 is SGHTA and CDR2 FQGTGA. The length of the CDR3 is 17 residues. Here the CDR3 reads CASSLTPQGTGANVLTF. CDR3 bases: TGTGCCAGCAGCTTAACCCCTCAGGGGACAGGGGCCAACGTCCTGACTTTC.

This clonotype was found a few times. The rearrangement uses TRBV28 and TRBJ1-6; D is unclear. Trimming took 4 bases from V and 9 from J, leaving 13 bases between them. This CDR3 region has 14 residues. Germline CDR1 MDHEN, CDR2 SYDVKM. The CDR3 here is CASSSVVERSPLHF. In DNA, the CDR3 is TGTGCCAGCAGTTCAGTTGTAGAGCGTTCACCCCTCCACTTT.

The chain has TRBV5-1 and TRBJ2-3; D possibly corresponds to TRBD2 (6 bases). V lost 0 bases and J lost 0, with 8 bases in between. The CDR3 contains 15 residues. The V gene's germline CDR1 is SGHRS and CDR2 YFSETQ. The CDR3 sequence is CASSLVGLSTDTQYF. The CDR3 DNA is TGCGCCAGCAGCTTGGTGGGACTTAGCACAGATACGCAGTATTTT. The full variable domain, with the rest looked up from reference TRBV5-1 and TRBJ2-3, is KAGVTQTPRYLIKTRGQQVTLSCSPISGHRSVSWYQQTPGQGLQFLFEYFSETQRNKGNFPGRFSGRQFSNSRSEMNVSTLELGDSALYLCASSLVGLSTDTQYFGPGTRLTVL.

This chain uses TRBV19 with TRBJ1-2; D remains ambiguous. V was clipped by 5 bases and J by 4 bases, with 8 bases between them. The CDR3 runs to 12 residues. Looked up from germline, CDR1 is LNHDA and CDR2 is SQIVND (reference sequence). As DNA, the CDR3 is TGTGCCAGTAGTTTCTCAACCTATGGCTACACCTTC. Protein sequence: CASSFSTYGYTF.

The rearrangement links TRBV12-3 or TRBV12-4 to TRBJ2-2; D not certain. This CDR3 has 16 residues. V lost 0 bases to trimming and J lost 5 bases, with 13 bases between them. CDR3 sequence reads: CASSLAFGPGTGELFF. The CDR3 DNA follows: TGTGCCAGCAGTTTAGCTTTCGGCCCCGGGACCGGGGAGCTGTTTTTT.

V and J are TRBV9 and TRBJ1-3, with 9 positions matching TRBD1. Germline assignment: CDR1 SGDLS and CDR2 YYNGEE. V lost 3 bases and J lost 4; bases outside the gene matches: 5. There are 15 residues in the CDR3. CDR3 nucleotides: TGTGCCAGCAGCGCACAGGGGGCTGGGGGAAACACCATATATTTT. This codes for CASSAQGAGGNTIYF.

This clonotype was counted only a few times. The CDR3 coding sequence is TGTGCCAGCAGCCGAGGACCTCTAAAAGAGACCCAGTACTTC. Translating it yields CASSRGPLKETQYF. V usage is TRBV3-1 and J usage is TRBJ2-5; D remains ambiguous. The germline CDR1 and CDR2 sequences are LGHDT and YNNKEL (reference sequence). The CDR3 loop spans 14 amino acids. Deletions cut 4 bases from V and 3 bases from J, with 12 bases between.

This chain uses TRBV6-1 with TRBJ2-3; 7 positions match TRBD1. With 0 bases clipped from V and 4 bases from J, the junction kept 16 bases outside the gene matches. CDR1 is MNHNS, CDR2 SASEGT, per germline. This CDR3 spans 19 amino acids. Here the CDR3 reads CASSEARGTEGTVPDTQYF. In DNA form, the CDR3 reads TGTGCCAGCAGTGAAGCGAGAGGGACAGAGGGTACGGTTCCAGATACGCAGTATTTT.

The V and J genes are TRBV7-9 and TRBJ2-1; 9 positions agree with TRBD2. V lost 4 bases and J lost 2; bases outside the gene matches: 3. The CDR3 runs 15 residues. Germline assignment: CDR1 SEHNR and CDR2 FQNEAQ (reference sequence). CDR3: CASSWLAGTYNEQFF. CDR3 nucleotides: TGTGCCAGCAGCTGGCTAGCGGGAACCTACAATGAGCAGTTCTTC.

The chain links TRBV5-1 to TRBJ2-7; D not certain. The CDR3 runs to 15 residues. CDR1 and CDR2 (germline): SGHRS, YFSETQ. The V end was cut by 1 base, the J end by 2 bases, with 13 bases between. The CDR3 reads CASSLQSTSPYEQYF. DNA for the CDR3: TGCGCCAGCAGCTTGCAATCGACCAGTCCCTACGAGCAGTACTTC.

This chain connects TRBV30 to TRBJ1-2; D not certain. Trimming stripped 0 bases from V and 1 base from J, with 18 bases between. CDR1 is GTSNPN and CDR2 is SVGIG in the germline V gene (reference sequence). The CDR3 is 17 residues long. CDR3 amino acids: CAWSVLGRGRDNYGYTF. The CDR3 region has the DNA TGTGCCTGGAGTGTACTAGGTCGAGGGAGAGATAACTATGGCTACACCTTC.